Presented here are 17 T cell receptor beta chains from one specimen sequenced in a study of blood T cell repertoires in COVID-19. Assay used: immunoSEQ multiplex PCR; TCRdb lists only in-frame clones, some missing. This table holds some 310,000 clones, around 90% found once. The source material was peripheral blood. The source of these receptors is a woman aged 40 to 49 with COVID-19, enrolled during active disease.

The CDR3 sequence is CASSSGHGSYNEQFF. CDR3 nucleotide sequence: TGTGCCAGCAGCTCCGGACACGGCTCCTACAATGAGCAGTTCTTC. The genes are TRBV11-3 and TRBJ2-1; TRBD1 is a possible D gene (5 bases). V gave up 4 bases and J gave up 0 bases, with 10 bases separating them. Germline CDR1 is SGHNT and CDR2 is YENEEA. This CDR3 contains 15 residues.

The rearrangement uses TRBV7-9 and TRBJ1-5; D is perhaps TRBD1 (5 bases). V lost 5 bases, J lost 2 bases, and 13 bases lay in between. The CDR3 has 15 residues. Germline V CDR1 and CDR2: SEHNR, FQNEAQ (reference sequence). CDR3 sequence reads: CASSLQGMRNQPQHF. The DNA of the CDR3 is TGTGCCAGCAGCCTCCAGGGAATGCGCAATCAGCCCCAGCATTTT.

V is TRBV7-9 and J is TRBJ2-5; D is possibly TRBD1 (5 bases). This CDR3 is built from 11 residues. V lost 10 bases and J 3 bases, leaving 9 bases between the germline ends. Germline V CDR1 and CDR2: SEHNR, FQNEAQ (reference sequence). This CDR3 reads CAITGEETQYF. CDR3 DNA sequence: TGTGCCATCACAGGAGAAGAGACCCAGTACTTC.

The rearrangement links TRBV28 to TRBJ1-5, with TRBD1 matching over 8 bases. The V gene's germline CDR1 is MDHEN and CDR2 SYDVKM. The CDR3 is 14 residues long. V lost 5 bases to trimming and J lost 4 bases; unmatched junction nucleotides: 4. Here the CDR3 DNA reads TGTGCCAGCAGTCCATGGACAGGGAATCAGCCCCAGCATTTT. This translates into CASSPWTGNQPQHF.

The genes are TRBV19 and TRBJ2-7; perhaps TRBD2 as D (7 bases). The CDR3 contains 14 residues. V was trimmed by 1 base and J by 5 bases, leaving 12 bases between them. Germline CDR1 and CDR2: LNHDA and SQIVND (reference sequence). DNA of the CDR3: TGTGCCAGTAGTATAGCTCGGGGGGCAAACGAGCAGTACTTC. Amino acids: CASSIARGANEQYF.

The DNA of the CDR3 is TGTGCCAGCAGCTCCCTCCTAGCGGCTATAGATACGCAGTATTTT. It is translated as CASSSLLAAIDTQYF. The chain employs TRBV5-4 and TRBJ2-3, with 7 bases lining up with TRBD2. The V and J ends lost 3 bases and 5 bases, in that order; junction bases with no gene match: 9. The germline V gene has CDR1 SGHNT and CDR2 YYREEE (reference sequence). The length of the CDR3 is 15 residues.

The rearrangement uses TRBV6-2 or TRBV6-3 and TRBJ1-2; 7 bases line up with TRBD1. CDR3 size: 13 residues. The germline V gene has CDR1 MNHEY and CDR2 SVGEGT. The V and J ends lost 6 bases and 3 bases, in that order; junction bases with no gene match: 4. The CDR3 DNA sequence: TGTGCCAGCAGCTTAGACAGGGACTATGGCTACACCTTC. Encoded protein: CASSLDRDYGYTF.

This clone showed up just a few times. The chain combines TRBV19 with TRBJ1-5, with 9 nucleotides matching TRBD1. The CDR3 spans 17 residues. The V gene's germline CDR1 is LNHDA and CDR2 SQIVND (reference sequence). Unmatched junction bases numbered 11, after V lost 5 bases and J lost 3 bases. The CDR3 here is CASSPGPGQGYNQPQHF. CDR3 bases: TGTGCCAGTAGTCCGGGTCCCGGACAGGGGTACAATCAGCCCCAGCATTTT.

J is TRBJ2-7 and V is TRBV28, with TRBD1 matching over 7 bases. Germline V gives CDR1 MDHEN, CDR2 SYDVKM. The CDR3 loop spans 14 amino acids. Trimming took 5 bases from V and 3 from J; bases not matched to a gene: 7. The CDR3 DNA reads TGTGCCAGCAGTCCCGGGACAGTGGGCTACGAGCAGTACTTC. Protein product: CASSPGTVGYEQYF. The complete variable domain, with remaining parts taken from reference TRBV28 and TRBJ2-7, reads DVKVTQSSRYLVKRTGEKVFLECVQDMDHENMFWYRQDPGLGLRLIYFSYDVKMKEKGDIPEGYSVSREKKERFSLILESASTNQTSMYLCASSPGTVGYEQYFGPGTRLTVT.

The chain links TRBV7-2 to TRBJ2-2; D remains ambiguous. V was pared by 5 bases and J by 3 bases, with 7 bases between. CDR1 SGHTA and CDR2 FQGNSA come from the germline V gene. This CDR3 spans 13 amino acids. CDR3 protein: CASSPQDTGELFF. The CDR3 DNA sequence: TGTGCCAGCAGCCCCCAGGACACCGGGGAGCTGTTTTTT.

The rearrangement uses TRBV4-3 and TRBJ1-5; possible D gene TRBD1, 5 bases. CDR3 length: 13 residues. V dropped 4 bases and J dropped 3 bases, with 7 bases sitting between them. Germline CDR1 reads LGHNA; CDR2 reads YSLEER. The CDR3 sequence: CASSPQVNQPQHF. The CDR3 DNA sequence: TGCGCCAGCAGCCCACAGGTCAATCAGCCCCAGCATTTT.

CDR3 DNA: TGTGCCAGCAGCCAAGATCGGGAGGGCCTGGGGGAGACCCAGTACTTC. Its protein is CASSQDREGLGETQYF. The J gene is TRBJ2-5, the V gene TRBV4-2; 8 bases map to TRBD2. Losses at the gene ends were 0 bases for V and 5 bases for J; bases not matched to a gene: 8. This CDR3 has 16 residues. Germline V gene sequence: CDR1 LGHNA, CDR2 YNFKEQ.

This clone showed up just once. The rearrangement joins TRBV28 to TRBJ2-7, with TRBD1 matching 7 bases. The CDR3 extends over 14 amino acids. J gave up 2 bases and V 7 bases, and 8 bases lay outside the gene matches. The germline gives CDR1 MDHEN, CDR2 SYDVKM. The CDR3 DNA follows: TGTGCCAGCAAACTCCGGGACAGCACCTACGAGCAGTACTTC. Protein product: CASKLRDSTYEQYF.

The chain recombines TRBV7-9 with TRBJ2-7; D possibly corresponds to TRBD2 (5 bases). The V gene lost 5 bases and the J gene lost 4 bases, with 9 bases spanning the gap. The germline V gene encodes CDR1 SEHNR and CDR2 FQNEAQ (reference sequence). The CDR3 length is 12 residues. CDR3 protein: CASSEIAYEQYF. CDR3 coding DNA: TGTGCCAGCAGCGAGATAGCGTACGAGCAGTACTTC.

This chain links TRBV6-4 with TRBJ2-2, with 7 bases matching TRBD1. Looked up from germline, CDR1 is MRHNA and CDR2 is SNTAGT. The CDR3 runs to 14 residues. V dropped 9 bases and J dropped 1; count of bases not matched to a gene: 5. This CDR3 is CASSGTVNTGELFF. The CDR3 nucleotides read TGTGCCAGTTCCGGGACAGTGAACACCGGGGAGCTGTTTTTT.

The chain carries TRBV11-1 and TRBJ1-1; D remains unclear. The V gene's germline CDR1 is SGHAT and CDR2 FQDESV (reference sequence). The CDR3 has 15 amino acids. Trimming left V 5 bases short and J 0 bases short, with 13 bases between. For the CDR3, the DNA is TGTGCCAGCAGCCTGGAGGGAGCGATGAACACTGAAGCTTTCTTT. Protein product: CASSLEGAMNTEAFF.

Here the CDR3 DNA reads TGTGCCAGCAGCTCCCGGGGGGCGGGAAACACCATATATTTT. Translation: CASSSRGAGNTIYF. The V gene is TRBV5-4, the J gene TRBJ1-3; D may be TRBD1 (6 bases). CDR3 size: 14 residues. Germline V CDR1 and CDR2: SGHNT, YYREEE (reference sequence). The V end lost 3 bases, the J end lost 4 bases, and 11 bases lay between the germline ends.